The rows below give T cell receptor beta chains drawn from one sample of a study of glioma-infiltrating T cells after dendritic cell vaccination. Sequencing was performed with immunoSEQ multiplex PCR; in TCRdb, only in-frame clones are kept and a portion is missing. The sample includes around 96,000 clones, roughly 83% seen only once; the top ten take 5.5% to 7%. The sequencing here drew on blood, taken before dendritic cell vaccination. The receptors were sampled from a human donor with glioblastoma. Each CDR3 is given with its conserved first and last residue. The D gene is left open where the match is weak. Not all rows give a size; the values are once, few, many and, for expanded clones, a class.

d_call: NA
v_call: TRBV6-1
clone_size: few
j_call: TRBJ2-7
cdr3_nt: TGTGCCAGTTGGATCGGAACAGCTGTCTACGAGCAGTACTTC
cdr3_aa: CASWIGTAVYEQYF

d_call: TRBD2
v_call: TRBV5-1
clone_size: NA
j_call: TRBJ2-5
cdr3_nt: TGCGCCAGCAGCCGCGAGACTAGCGGGATAGAGACCCAGTACTTC
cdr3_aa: CASSRETSGIETQYF

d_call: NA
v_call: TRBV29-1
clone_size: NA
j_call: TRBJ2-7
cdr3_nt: TGCAGCGTTGAAGTGGTGACCCAGGGCGAGCAGTACTTC
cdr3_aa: CSVEVVTQGEQYF

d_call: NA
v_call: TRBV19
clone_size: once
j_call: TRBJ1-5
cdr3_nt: TGTGCCAGTAGTAAGCTGGCAGGCGTGAGCAATCAGCCCCAGCATTTT
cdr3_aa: CASSKLAGVSNQPQHF

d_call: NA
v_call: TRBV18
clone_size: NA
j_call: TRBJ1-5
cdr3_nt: TGTGCCAGCTCACAAGAGCTTAGCAATCAGCCTCAGCATTTT
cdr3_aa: CASSQELSNQPQHF

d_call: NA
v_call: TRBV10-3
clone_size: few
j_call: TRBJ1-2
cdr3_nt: TGTGCCATCAGTGGGACAGTGGCCTATGGCTACACCTTC
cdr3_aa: CAISGTVAYGYTF

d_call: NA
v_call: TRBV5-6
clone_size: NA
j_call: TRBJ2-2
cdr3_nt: TGTGCCAGCAGCGAAGACATAGCGGTGTCCGGGGAGCTGTTTTTT
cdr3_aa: CASSEDIAVSGELFF

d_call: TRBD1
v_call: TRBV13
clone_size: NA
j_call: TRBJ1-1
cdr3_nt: TGTGCCAGCAGCATTCACAGGGGGAGGACTGAAGCTTTCTTT
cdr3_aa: CASSIHRGRTEAFF

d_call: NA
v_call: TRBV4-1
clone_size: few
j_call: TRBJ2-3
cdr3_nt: TGCGCCAGCAGCCAAGAAGTAGCGTCTAGCACAGATACGCAGTATTTT
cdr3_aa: CASSQEVASSTDTQYF

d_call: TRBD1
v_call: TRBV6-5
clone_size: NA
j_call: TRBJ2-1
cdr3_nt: TGTGCCAGCAGTCGGACAGGGGTCTACAATGAGCAGTTCTTC
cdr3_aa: CASSRTGVYNEQFF